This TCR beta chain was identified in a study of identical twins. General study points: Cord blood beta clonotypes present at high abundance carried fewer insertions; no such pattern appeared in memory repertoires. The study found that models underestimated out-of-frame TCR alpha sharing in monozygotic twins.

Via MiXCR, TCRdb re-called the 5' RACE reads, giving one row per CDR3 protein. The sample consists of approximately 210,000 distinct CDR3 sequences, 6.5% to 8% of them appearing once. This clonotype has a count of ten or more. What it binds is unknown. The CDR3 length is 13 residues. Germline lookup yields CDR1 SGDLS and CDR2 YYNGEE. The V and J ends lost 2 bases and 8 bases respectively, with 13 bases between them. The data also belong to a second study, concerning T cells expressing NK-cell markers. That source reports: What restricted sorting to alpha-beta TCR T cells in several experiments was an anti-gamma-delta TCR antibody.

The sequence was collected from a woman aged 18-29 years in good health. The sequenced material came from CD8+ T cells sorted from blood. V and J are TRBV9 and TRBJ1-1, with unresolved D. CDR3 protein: CASSVGLGREAFF. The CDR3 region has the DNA TGTGCCAGCAGCGTTGGTTTGGGCAGGGAAGCTTTCTTT. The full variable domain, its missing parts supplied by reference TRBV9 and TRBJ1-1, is DSGVTQTPKHLITATGQRVTLRCSPRSGDLSVYWYQQSLDQGLQFLIQYYNGEERAKGNILERFSAQQFPDLHSELNLSSLELGDSALYFCASSVGLGREAFFGQGTRLTVV.